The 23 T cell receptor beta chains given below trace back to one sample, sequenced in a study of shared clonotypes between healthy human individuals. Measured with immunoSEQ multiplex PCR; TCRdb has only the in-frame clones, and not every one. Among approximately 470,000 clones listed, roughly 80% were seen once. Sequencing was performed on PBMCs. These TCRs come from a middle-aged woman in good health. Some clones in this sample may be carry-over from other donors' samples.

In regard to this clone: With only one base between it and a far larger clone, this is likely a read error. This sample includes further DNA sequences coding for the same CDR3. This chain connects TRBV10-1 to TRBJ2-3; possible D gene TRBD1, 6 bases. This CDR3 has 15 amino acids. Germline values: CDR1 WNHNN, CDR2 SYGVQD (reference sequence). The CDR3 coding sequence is TGCGCCAGCAGTTCAGGGGAAAGCGACACAGATACGCAGTACTTT. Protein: CASSSGESDTDTQYF.

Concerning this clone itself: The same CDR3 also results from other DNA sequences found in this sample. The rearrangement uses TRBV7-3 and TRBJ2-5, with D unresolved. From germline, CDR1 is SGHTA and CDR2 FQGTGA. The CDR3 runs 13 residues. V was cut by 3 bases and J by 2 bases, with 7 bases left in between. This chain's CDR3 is CASSLGRQETQYF. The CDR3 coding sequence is TGTGCCAGCAGCTTGGGCAGACAAGAGACCCAGTACTTC.

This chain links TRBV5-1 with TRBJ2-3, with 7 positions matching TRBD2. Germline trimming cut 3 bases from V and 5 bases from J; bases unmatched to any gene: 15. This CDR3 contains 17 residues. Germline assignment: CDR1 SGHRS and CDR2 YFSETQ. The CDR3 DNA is TGCGCCAGCAGCTCGCACCCTAGCGGAGGGGAAGAAGATACGCAGTATTTT. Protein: CASSSHPSGGEEDTQYF.

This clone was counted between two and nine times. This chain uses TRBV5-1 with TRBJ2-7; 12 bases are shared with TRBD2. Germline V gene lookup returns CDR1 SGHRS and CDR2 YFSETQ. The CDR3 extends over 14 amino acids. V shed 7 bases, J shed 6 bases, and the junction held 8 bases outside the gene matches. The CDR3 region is CASSRGTSGFEQYF. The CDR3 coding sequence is TGCGCCAGCTCAAGAGGGACTAGCGGGTTCGAGCAGTACTTC.

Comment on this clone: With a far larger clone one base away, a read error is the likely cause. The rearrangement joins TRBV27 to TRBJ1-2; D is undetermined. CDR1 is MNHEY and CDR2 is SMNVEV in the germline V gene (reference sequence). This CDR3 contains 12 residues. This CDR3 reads CACRFGSGGYTF. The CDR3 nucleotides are TGTGCCTGCAGGTTCGGATCGGGTGGCTACACCTTC.

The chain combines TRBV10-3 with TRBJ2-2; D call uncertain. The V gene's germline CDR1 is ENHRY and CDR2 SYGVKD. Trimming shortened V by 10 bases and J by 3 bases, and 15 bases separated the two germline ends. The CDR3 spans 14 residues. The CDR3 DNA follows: TGTGCCAACCGGCCCGGGCTGGACACCGGGGAGCTGTTTTTT. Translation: CANRPGLDTGELFF.

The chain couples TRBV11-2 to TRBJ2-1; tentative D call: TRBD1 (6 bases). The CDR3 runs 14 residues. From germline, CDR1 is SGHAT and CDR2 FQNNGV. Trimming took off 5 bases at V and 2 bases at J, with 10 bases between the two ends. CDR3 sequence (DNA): TGTGCCAGCAGCCCAACAGGGACCTACAATGAGCAGTTCTTC. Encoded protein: CASSPTGTYNEQFF.

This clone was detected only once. CDR3 nucleotides: TGTGCCACCAGCCGATTGACAGGGGCAAGCTCTGGGGCCAACGTCCTGACTTTC. Its protein product is CATSRLTGASSGANVLTF. The V gene is TRBV15, the J gene TRBJ2-6; 8 bases agree with TRBD1. Germline CDR1 reads LNHNV; CDR2 reads YYDKDF (reference sequence). The CDR3 runs to 18 residues. V was pared by 5 bases and J by 0 bases, with 9 bases of the junction left unmatched.

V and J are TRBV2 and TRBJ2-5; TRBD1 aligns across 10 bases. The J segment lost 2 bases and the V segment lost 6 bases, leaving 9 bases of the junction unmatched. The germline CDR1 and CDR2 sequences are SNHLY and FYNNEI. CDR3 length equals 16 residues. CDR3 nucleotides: TGTGCCAGCAGAGCTGGGACAGGGGAGATACAAGAGACCCAGTACTTC. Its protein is CASRAGTGEIQETQYF.

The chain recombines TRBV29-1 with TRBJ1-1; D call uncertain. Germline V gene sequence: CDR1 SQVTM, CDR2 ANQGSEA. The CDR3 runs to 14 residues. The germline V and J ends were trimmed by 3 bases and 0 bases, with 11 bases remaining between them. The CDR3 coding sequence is TGCAGCGTTGATAATTCGGGGTTGAACACTGAAGCTTTCTTT. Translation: CSVDNSGLNTEAFF.

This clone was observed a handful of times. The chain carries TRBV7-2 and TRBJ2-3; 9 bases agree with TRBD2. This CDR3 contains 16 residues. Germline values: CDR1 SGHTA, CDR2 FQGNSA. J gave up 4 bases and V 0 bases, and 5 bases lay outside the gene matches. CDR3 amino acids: CASSLALAGSADTQYF. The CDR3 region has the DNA TGTGCCAGCAGCTTAGCTCTAGCGGGAAGCGCAGATACGCAGTATTTT.

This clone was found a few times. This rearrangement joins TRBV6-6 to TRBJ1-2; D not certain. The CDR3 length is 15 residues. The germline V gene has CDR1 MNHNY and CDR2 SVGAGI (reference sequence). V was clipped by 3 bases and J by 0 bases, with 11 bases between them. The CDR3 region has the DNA TGTGCCAGCAGTTATTGGCCAGAGTCTAACTATGGCTACACCTTC. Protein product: CASSYWPESNYGYTF.

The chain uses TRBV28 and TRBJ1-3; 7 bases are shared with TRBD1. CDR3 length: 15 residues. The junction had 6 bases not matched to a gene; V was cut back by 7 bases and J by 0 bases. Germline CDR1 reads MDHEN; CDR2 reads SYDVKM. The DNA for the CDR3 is TGTGCCAGCACACCCAGGGGGGACTCTGGAAACACCATATATTTT. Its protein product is CASTPRGDSGNTIYF.

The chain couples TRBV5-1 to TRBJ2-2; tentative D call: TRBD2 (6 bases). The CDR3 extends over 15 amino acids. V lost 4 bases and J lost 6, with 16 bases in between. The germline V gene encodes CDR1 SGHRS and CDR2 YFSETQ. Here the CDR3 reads CASSPAGLRPGELFF. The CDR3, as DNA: TGCGCCAGCAGCCCAGCGGGCTTGCGGCCCGGGGAGCTGTTTTTT. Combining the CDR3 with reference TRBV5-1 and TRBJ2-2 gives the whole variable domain KAGVTQTPRYLIKTRGQQVTLSCSPISGHRSVSWYQQTPGQGLQFLFEYFSETQRNKGNFPGRFSGRQFSNSRSEMNVSTLELGDSALYLCASSPAGLRPGELFFGEGSRLTVL.

The CDR3 is CAWSLGQVDYTF. As DNA, the CDR3 is TGTGCCTGGAGTCTGGGACAGGTCGACTACACCTTC. The chain employs TRBV30 and TRBJ1-2; 8 nucleotides align to TRBD1. The CDR3 runs 12 residues. The germline gives CDR1 GTSNPN, CDR2 SVGIG (reference sequence). Trimming cost V 2 bases and J 10 bases; bases outside gene matches: 6.

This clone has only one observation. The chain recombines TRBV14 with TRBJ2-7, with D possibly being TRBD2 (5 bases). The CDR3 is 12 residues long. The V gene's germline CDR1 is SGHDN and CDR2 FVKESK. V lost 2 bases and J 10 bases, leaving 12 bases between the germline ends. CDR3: CASSQLSGSQYF. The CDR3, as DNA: TGTGCCAGCAGCCAACTAAGCGGTTCACAGTACTTC. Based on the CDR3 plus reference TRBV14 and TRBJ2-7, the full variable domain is EAGVTQFPSHSVIEKGQTVTLRCDPISGHDNLYWYRRVMGKEIKFLLHFVKESKQDESGMPNNRFLAERTGGTYSTLKVQPAELEDSGVYFCASSQLSGSQYFGPGTRLTVT.

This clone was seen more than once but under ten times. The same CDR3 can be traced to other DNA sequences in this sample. CDR3 bases: TGTGCCAGCAGCTTGTGGCAGGGTTATGGCTACACCTTC. Translation gives CASSLWQGYGYTF. V is TRBV5-6 and J is TRBJ1-2; possible D gene TRBD1, 5 bases. CDR1 and CDR2 from the germline V gene are SGHDT and YYEEEE. This CDR3 contains 13 residues. V dropped 1 base and J dropped 5 bases, with 9 bases sitting between them.

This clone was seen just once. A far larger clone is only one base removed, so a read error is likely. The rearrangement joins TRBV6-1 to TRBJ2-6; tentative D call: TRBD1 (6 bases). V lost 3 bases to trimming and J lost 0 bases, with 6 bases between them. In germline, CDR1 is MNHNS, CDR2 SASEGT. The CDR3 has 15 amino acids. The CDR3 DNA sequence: TGTGCCAGCAGTGAGGACAGCTCTGGGGCCAACGTCCTGACTTTC. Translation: CASSEDSSGANVLTF.

This CDR3 is CASSESPRTVFGYNEQFF. The CDR3 region has the DNA TGTGCCAGCAGTGAAAGTCCCAGGACAGTCTTTGGTTACAATGAGCAGTTCTTC. The rearrangement joins TRBV6-4 to TRBJ2-1, with a tentative D call TRBD1 (6 bases). The V gene lost 3 bases and the J gene lost 4 bases, with 22 bases spanning the gap. CDR1 and CDR2 (germline): MRHNA, SNTAGT. The CDR3 is 18 residues long.

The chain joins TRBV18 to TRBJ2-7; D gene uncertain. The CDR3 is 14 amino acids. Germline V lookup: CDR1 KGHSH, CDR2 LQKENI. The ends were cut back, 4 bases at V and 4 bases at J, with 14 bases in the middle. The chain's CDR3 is CASSLNRQSYEQYF. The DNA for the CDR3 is TGTGCCAGCTCACTGAACCGACAATCGTACGAGCAGTACTTC. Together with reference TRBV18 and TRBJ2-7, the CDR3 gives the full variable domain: NAGVMQNPRHLVRRRGQEARLRCSPMKGHSHVYWYRQLPEEGLKFMVYLQKENIIDESGMPKERFSAEFPKEGPSILRIQQVVRGDSAAYFCASSLNRQSYEQYFGPGTRLTVT.

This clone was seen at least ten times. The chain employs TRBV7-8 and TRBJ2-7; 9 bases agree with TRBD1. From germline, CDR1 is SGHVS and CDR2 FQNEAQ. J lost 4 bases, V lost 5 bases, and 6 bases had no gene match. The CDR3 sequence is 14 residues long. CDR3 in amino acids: CASSTYRGRYEQYF. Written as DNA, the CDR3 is TGTGCCAGCAGCACCTACAGGGGGCGTTACGAGCAGTACTTC.

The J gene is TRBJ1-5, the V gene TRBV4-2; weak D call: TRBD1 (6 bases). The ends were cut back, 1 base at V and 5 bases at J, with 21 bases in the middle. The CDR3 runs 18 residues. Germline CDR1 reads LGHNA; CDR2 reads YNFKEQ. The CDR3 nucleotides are TGTGCCAGCAGCCAAGTGTCACAGGGTCGGGGGGTTGATCAGCCCCAGCATTTT. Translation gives CASSQVSQGRGVDQPQHF.

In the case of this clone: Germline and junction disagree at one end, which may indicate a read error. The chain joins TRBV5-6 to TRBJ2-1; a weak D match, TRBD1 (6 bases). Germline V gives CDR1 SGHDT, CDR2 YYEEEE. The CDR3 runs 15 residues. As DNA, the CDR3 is TGTGCCAGCTCCGCCGCCCAGGGGACCTACGATGAGCAGTTCTTC. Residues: CASSAAQGTYDEQFF.